A selection of T cell receptor beta chains follows, all from one sample in a study of T cells in tuberculosis. The data were produced by immunoSEQ multiplex PCR, yet TCRdb's version contains in-frame clones alone and is incomplete. The sample holds some 30,000 clones; about 85% are singletons and the top ten take over 5%. Here the sequenced sample was PBMCs, taken at tuberculosis diagnosis. The source of these receptors is an adult with tuberculosis. Both conserved end residues are trimmed from each CDR3. The order of the fields is V gene, J gene, clone size, CDR3 protein. Size tells how often a clone was seen (once, few, many) or the class of an expanded clone, and some rows leave it out.

V gene: TRBV2; J gene: TRBJ2-7; clone size: -; CDR3 protein: ASSTPGTATYEQY
V gene: TRBV6-6; J gene: TRBJ2-5; clone size: -; CDR3 protein: ASSPTPVETQY
V gene: TRBV18; J gene: TRBJ2-2; clone size: -; CDR3 protein: ASSRTGRNTGELF
V gene: TRBV10-3; J gene: TRBJ1-3; clone size: -; CDR3 protein: AITKQASSGNTIY
V gene: TRBV10-3; J gene: TRBJ2-7; clone size: -; CDR3 protein: AISKPGQGAYEQY
V gene: TRBV7-2; J gene: TRBJ2-7; clone size: -; CDR3 protein: ASSLQGSEQY
V gene: TRBV9; J gene: TRBJ2-3; clone size: -; CDR3 protein: ASSSLRIGGASDTQY
V gene: TRBV9; J gene: TRBJ2-3; clone size: -; CDR3 protein: ASSVSVQPGDTQY
V gene: TRBV28; J gene: TRBJ2-4; clone size: -; CDR3 protein: ASSPARGLAPNIQY
V gene: TRBV11-2; J gene: TRBJ1-2; clone size: once; CDR3 protein: ASSSWTGGDGYT
V gene: TRBV15; J gene: TRBJ2-3; clone size: -; CDR3 protein: ATSIAGGPEDTQY
V gene: TRBV19; J gene: TRBJ2-3; clone size: -; CDR3 protein: ASSIGAGDADTQY
V gene: TRBV7-2; J gene: TRBJ1-1; clone size: -; CDR3 protein: ASSPGVNQFEAF
V gene: TRBV9; J gene: TRBJ2-1; clone size: -; CDR3 protein: ASSVGGGNEQF
V gene: TRBV14; J gene: TRBJ2-1; clone size: -; CDR3 protein: ASSQLIGSYNEQF
V gene: TRBV7-2; J gene: TRBJ2-7; clone size: -; CDR3 protein: ASSPQSSYEQY
V gene: TRBV9; J gene: TRBJ2-7; clone size: -; CDR3 protein: ASSPHGSYEQY
V gene: TRBV5-1; J gene: TRBJ2-5; clone size: -; CDR3 protein: ASSLGQGLMETQY
V gene: TRBV28; J gene: TRBJ1-6; clone size: -; CDR3 protein: ASSPQGVRGSPLH
V gene: TRBV18; J gene: TRBJ1-2; clone size: -; CDR3 protein: ASSPGTGTNYGYT
V gene: TRBV2; J gene: TRBJ1-1; clone size: -; CDR3 protein: ASRQGRTAEAF
V gene: TRBV7-9; J gene: TRBJ1-4; clone size: once; CDR3 protein: ASSLRETGNEKLF
V gene: TRBV18; J gene: TRBJ2-7; clone size: -; CDR3 protein: ASSPRASDLMGQY
V gene: TRBV5-1; J gene: TRBJ2-7; clone size: -; CDR3 protein: ASSLLWGQGPEQY
V gene: TRBV28; J gene: TRBJ1-1; clone size: -; CDR3 protein: ASSGPGVTEAF
V gene: TRBV7-2; J gene: TRBJ1-4; clone size: few; CDR3 protein: ASSLERVNEKLF
V gene: TRBV6-5; J gene: TRBJ2-3; clone size: -; CDR3 protein: ANSYSTSGGGDTQY
V gene: TRBV5-1; J gene: TRBJ2-3; clone size: -; CDR3 protein: ASSFATSGEQY
V gene: TRBV7-2; J gene: TRBJ2-5; clone size: -; CDR3 protein: ASSLLRTSQETQY
V gene: TRBV9; J gene: TRBJ1-1; clone size: -; CDR3 protein: ASSTRPAGEAF
V gene: TRBV7-2; J gene: TRBJ1-4; clone size: -; CDR3 protein: ASSLDGDREKLF
V gene: TRBV4-2; J gene: TRBJ2-3; clone size: once; CDR3 protein: ASSQDLVAGNTDTQY
V gene: TRBV19; J gene: TRBJ2-1; clone size: -; CDR3 protein: ASGGLSSYNEQF
V gene: TRBV4-1; J gene: TRBJ2-7; clone size: medium-sized; CDR3 protein: ASSQEEAGDPYEQY
V gene: TRBV5-1; J gene: TRBJ1-1; clone size: once; CDR3 protein: ASSLVGGTYPNTEAF
V gene: TRBV6-5; J gene: TRBJ1-6; clone size: -; CDR3 protein: ASSRYRGHNSPLH
V gene: TRBV6-5; J gene: TRBJ2-7; clone size: -; CDR3 protein: ASSSGWTSSYEQY
V gene: TRBV18; J gene: TRBJ1-2; clone size: -; CDR3 protein: ASSPTDVFSYGYT
V gene: TRBV4-1; J gene: TRBJ2-7; clone size: -; CDR3 protein: ASSQVVAGAYEQY
V gene: TRBV11-1; J gene: TRBJ1-1; clone size: -; CDR3 protein: ASSLPGAYTEAF
V gene: TRBV28; J gene: TRBJ2-7; clone size: -; CDR3 protein: ASSFQGMGYEQY
V gene: TRBV4-3; J gene: TRBJ2-6; clone size: -; CDR3 protein: ASSQGNGAGANVLT